This is a list of T cell receptor beta chains from one sample in a study of shared clonotypes between healthy human individuals. The data were produced by immunoSEQ multiplex PCR, yet TCRdb's version contains in-frame clones alone and is incomplete. This table has some 2.1 million clones, around 96% appearing once. Sequenced input: naive CD8+ T cells sorted from blood. The receptors stem from a man aged 18 to 30 in good health. Each CDR3 is given with its conserved first and last residue. The order of the fields is D gene, J gene, clone size, V gene, CDR3 DNA, CDR3 protein. D genes are given only for firm matches. Where a row states a size, it is once, few, many or the class of an expanded clone; other rows omit it.

d_call: TRBD1
j_call: TRBJ1-1
clone_size: .
v_call: TRBV5-4
cdr3_nt: TGTGCCAGCAGCTCTCGACAGGGCGACACTGAAGCTTTCTTT
cdr3_aa: CASSSRQGDTEAFF

d_call: TRBD2
j_call: TRBJ2-1
clone_size: .
v_call: TRBV6-1
cdr3_nt: TGTGCCAGCAGTGGGGAACTAGCGGGGAAAAACAATGAGCAGTTCTTC
cdr3_aa: CASSGELAGKNNEQFF

d_call: .
j_call: TRBJ2-5
clone_size: .
v_call: TRBV20-1
cdr3_nt: TGCAGTGCTAGAGTAGGGGAGACCCAGTACTTC
cdr3_aa: CSARVGETQYF

d_call: TRBD1
j_call: TRBJ1-2
clone_size: .
v_call: TRBV27
cdr3_nt: TGTGCCAGCAGTTTATCGTGGAAGGGGGCGGGTGTTGGGTCTGGCTACACCTTC
cdr3_aa: CASSLSWKGAGVGSGYTF

d_call: .
j_call: TRBJ1-2
clone_size: once
v_call: TRBV14
cdr3_nt: TGTGCCAGCAGCCAAGATAGAGCAGCAGGGAACTATGGCTACACCTTC
cdr3_aa: CASSQDRAAGNYGYTF

d_call: .
j_call: TRBJ1-2
clone_size: .
v_call: TRBV5-6
cdr3_nt: TGTGCCAGCAGAAGGGACCTAAACTATGGCTACACCTTC
cdr3_aa: CASRRDLNYGYTF

d_call: .
j_call: TRBJ1-1
clone_size: .
v_call: TRBV28
cdr3_nt: TGTGCCAGCAAGGTACTGGAGATGAACACTGAAGCTTTCTTT
cdr3_aa: CASKVLEMNTEAFF

d_call: TRBD1
j_call: TRBJ1-5
clone_size: .
v_call: TRBV27
cdr3_nt: TGTGCCAGACGAGTCGGACAGGGAGAGCGTCAGCCCCAGCATTTT
cdr3_aa: CARRVGQGERQPQHF

d_call: .
j_call: TRBJ1-1
clone_size: few
v_call: TRBV4-1
cdr3_nt: TGCGCCAGCAGCCAATCAGTTCTTGGAGGTACTGAAGCTTTCTTT
cdr3_aa: CASSQSVLGGTEAFF

d_call: .
j_call: TRBJ2-5
clone_size: .
v_call: TRBV6-5
cdr3_nt: TGTGCCAGCAGTTACTCAGAGGGGGTAGAGACCCAGTACTTC
cdr3_aa: CASSYSEGVETQYF